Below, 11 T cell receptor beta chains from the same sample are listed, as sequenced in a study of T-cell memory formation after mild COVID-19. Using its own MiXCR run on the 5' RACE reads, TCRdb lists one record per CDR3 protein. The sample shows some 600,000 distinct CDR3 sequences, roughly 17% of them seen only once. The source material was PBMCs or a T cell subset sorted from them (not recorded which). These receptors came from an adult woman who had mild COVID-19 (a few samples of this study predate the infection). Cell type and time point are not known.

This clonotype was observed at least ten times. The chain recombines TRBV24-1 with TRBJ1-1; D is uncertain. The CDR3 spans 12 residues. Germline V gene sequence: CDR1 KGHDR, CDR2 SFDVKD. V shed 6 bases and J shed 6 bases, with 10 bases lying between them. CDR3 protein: CATSNGASEAFF. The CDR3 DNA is TGTGCCACCAGTAATGGAGCGTCTGAAGCTTTCTTT.

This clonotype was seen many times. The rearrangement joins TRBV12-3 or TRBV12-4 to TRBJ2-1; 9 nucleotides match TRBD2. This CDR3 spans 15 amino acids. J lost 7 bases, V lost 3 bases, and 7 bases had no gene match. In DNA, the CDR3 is TGTGCCAGCAGTTTTAGTAGCGGGAGCTCGAATGAGCAGTTCTTC. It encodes CASSFSSGSSNEQFF.

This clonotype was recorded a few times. CDR3 DNA sequence: TGTGCCAGCAGCCCCGGCGAGGGGGGCTACGAGCAGTACTTC. It encodes CASSPGEGGYEQYF. The J gene is TRBJ2-7, the V gene TRBV7-6; either TRBD1 or TRBD2 may supply D (6 bases each). CDR3 length: 14 residues. The germline V gene encodes CDR1 SGHVS and CDR2 FNYEAQ. V was pared by 5 bases and J by 3 bases, with 14 bases between.

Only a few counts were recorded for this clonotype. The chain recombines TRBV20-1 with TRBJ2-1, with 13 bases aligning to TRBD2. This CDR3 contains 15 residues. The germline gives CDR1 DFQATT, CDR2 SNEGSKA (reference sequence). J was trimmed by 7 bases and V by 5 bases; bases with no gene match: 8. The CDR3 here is CSAPRTSGGENEQFF. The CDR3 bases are TGCAGTGCTCCTAGGACTAGCGGGGGTGAAAATGAGCAGTTCTTC.

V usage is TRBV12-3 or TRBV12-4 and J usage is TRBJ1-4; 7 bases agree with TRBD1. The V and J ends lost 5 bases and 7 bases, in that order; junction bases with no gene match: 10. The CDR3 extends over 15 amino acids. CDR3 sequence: CASSQIQGKVEKLFF. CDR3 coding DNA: TGTGCCAGCAGTCAAATACAGGGGAAGGTTGAAAAACTGTTTTTT.

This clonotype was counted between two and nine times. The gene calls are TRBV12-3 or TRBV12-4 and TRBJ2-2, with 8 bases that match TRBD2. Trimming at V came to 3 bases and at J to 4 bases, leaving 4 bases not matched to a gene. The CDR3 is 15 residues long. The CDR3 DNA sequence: TGTGCCAGCAGTTTGCAGCTAGCGGGCACCGGGGAGCTGTTTTTT. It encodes CASSLQLAGTGELFF.

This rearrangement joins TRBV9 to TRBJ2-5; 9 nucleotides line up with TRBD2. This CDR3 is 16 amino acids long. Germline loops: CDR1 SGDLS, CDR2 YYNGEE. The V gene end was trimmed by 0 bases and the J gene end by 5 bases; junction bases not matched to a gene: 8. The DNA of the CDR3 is TGTGCCAGCAGCGTAGACCGTGGACTAGCGTACGAGACCCAGTACTTC. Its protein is CASSVDRGLAYETQYF.

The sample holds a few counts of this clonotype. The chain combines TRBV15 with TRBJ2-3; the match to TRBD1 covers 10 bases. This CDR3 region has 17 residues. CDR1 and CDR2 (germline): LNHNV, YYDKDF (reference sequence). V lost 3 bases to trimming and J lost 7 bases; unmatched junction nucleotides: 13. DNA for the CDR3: TGTGCCACCAGCAGTCCCCCGGGACAGGGGCGCGGGAATACGCAGTATTTT. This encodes CATSSPPGQGRGNTQYF.

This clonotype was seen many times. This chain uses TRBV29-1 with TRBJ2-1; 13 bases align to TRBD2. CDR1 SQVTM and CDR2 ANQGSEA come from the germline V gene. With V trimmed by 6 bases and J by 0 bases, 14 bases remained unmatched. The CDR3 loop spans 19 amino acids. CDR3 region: CSVLKPGLAGSSSYNEQFF. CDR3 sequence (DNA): TGCAGCGTCCTAAAACCGGGACTAGCGGGATCCAGCTCCTACAATGAGCAGTTCTTC.

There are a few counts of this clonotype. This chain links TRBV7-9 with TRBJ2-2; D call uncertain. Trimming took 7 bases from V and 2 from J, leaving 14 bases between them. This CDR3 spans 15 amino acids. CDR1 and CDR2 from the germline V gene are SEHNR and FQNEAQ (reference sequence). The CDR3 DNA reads TGTGCCAGCAACTCCGTCGTCCACAACACCGGGGAGCTGTTTTTT. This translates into CASNSVVHNTGELFF.

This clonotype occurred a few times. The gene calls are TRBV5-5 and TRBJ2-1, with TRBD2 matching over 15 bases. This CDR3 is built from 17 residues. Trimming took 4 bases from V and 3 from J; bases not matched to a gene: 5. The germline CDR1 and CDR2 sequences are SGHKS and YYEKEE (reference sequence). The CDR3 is CASSTRTSGGVYNEQFF. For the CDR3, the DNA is TGTGCCAGCAGCACCCGGACTAGCGGGGGGGTCTACAATGAGCAGTTCTTC.